The entry below gives a single T cell receptor (beta chain) sequence along with its context. Which antigen it targets is not known. Base qualities are not at hand, and no much larger clone is one base apart. Donors were a few dozen systemically healthy Caucasian individuals from Russia aged roughly 6 to 90 years. Approximately 10 milliliters of peripheral blood were collected from each donor into EDTA-treated Vacutainer tubes. Ficoll-Paque density-gradient centrifugation was used to isolate PBMCs, with at least 7 million per sample. Trizol reagent was used to extract total RNA from the PBMCs, yielding at least 5 micrograms per sample. For every donor, flow cytometry on a PBMC aliquot measured the percentage of naive CD45RAhigh/CD27high T cells. Libraries were prepared through 5' RACE. These reads were obtained on an Illumina HiSeq 2500. A second PCR of 7 to 11 cycles was performed with a sample-barcoded 5' primer and a J-beta primer mix. A unique molecular identifier was introduced onto each TCR beta cDNA molecule by a template-switch 5' adaptor carrying 12 random nucleotides. Each sample yielded at least 2.5 million CDR3-containing paired-end reads. First-strand cDNA synthesis was performed from all RNA using the Mint cDNA synthesis kit, with priming by a TRBC-specific oligonucleotide. After uracil-DNA glycosylase treatment, a first 18-cycle PCR used universal primers M1SS and BC2_uni_R on all cDNA. The published analysis was carried out like this. For normalization, 1 million high-quality reads were randomly selected from each sample, with every read carrying a distinct molecular identifier. Reads with shared molecular identifiers were discarded instead of being binned into consensus sequences. MiTCR, run with a Q25 quality threshold and the strictest error-elimination algorithm, handled CDR3 identification, clonotype clustering and error correction. Lower-bound total TCR beta diversity was estimated with a nonparametric unseen species model using Euler transformation. The raw public reads went through TCRdb reprocessing: fastp at Q25, MiXCR clone calling, in-frame beta chains kept. Rows matching on CDR3 protein sequence are summarized as one entry with the most common DNA and genes. The V and J calls, along with clone size, are taken from TCRdb and not from the paper's own processing. This sample is represented by about 680,000 distinct CDR3 sequences; over 45% of them were singletons. The top ten clonotypes cover roughly 31% of the sample.

These data come from a study of blood T cells in healthy people across ages (dated by TCRdb to the mid-2010s). With respect to the entire study: Template switching captured roughly one uniquely barcoded TCR beta cDNA molecule per two T cells in model experiments. Using deep sequencing normalized with unique cDNA molecular identifiers, the study measured how TCR beta repertoire diversity changes with age. The donors were split into four age groups: young (average about 15 years), middle-aged (roughly 40), aged (62) and long-lived (roughly 88). To avoid experimental bias, donors of different ages were spread randomly across the sequencing lanes. For two donors (one aged 18 to 30 and one aged 80 or older), the study analyzed two additional independent replicas of 1 million unique cDNA reads from the same blood draw.

What the work shows at the level of the full study, not this receptor alone: The percentage of naive T cells measured by flow cytometry correlated strongly with observed TCR beta diversity. Compared with the aged group, the long-lived group had more naive CD4+ T cells, fewer expanded clones and increased TCR diversity, suggesting age selection. Estimates of total diversity from one million sequenced T cells were regarded as lower bounds and underestimates. Observed TCR beta diversity per million T cells fell roughly linearly with age, and a significant reduction was already apparent by age roughly 40. Since profiling was done on bulk unsorted PBMCs, naive and antigen-experienced compartments could not be conclusively compared. Because donor CMV infection status was unknown, age-related changes in expanded clonotypes were potentially confounded.

Sequenced sample: blood. This receptor was obtained from a woman aged 60 to 75 in good health.

The DNA sequence follows: TGTGCCAGCAGCTCGAGGGCCGGCTACGAGCAGTACTTC. Translated, this is CASSSRAGYEQYF. Recombination connected TRBV7-9 to TRBJ2-7; tentative D gene TRBD2, with 5 bases matching. Looking up the germline V gene (reference sequence) yields CDR1 SEHNR and CDR2 FQNEAQ. The V and J ends are trimmed by 4 bases and 3 bases, leaving 10 bases between them. The CDR3 spans 13 residues, from the cysteine through the phenylalanine. Solely the CDR3 DNA is kept, with 39 bases framed from the first base.